The 24 T cell receptor beta chains below all came from one sample that was sequenced in a study of T cells in tuberculosis. The time point is: new active TB diagnosis, blood taken before or within 7 days of starting treatment. The repertoire was sequenced with immunoSEQ multiplex PCR; TCRdb's copy has only in-frame clones and lacks some. The sample lists about 30,000 clones; about 91% were seen once. The material sequenced was PBMCs, taken at tuberculosis diagnosis. The source of these receptors is an adult with tuberculosis.

This rearrangement joins TRBV7-6 to TRBJ2-6; D not resolved. There are 18 residues in the CDR3. Germline values: CDR1 SGHVS, CDR2 FNYEAQ. Trimming pared 0 bases from V and 0 bases from J, leaving 12 bases between. The CDR3 coding sequence is TGTGCCAGCAGCTTAGCGCGGAGAAGCCCCTCTGGGGCCAACGTCCTGACTTTC. This codes for CASSLARRSPSGANVLTF.

This clone appeared once. In DNA, the CDR3 is TGTGCCAGCAGCGCCCCTAAGGGGGGGCGCTCAACCTATGGCTACACCTTC. Its translation is CASSAPKGGRSTYGYTF. This chain connects TRBV7-2 to TRBJ1-2; D may be TRBD1 (6 bases). Germline V gene lookup returns CDR1 SGHTA and CDR2 FQGNSA. Trimming shortened V by 5 bases and J by 4 bases, and 23 bases separated the two germline ends. The CDR3 runs to 17 residues.

This clone was detected a few times. The V call is TRBV5-1, the J call TRBJ1-3; 12 bases fit TRBD1. Trimming at V came to 3 bases and at J to 4 bases, leaving 8 bases not matched to a gene. Per germline, CDR1 SGHRS and CDR2 YFSETQ. The CDR3 spans 17 residues. CDR3 residues: CASSSRPGQGAGNTIYF. The CDR3 DNA follows: TGCGCCAGCAGCTCTCGCCCGGGACAGGGGGCGGGAAACACCATATATTTT.

The sample holds one count of this clone. The chain employs TRBV4-3 and TRBJ2-7; 9 bases agree with TRBD2. Losses at the gene ends were 1 base for V and 2 bases for J; bases not matched to a gene: 3. CDR1 and CDR2 from the germline V gene are LGHNA and YSLEER. The CDR3 covers 15 residues. CDR3 bases: TGCGCCAGCAGCCAAGCAGCGGGGGGCCCCTACGAGCAGTACTTC. Translated, it gives CASSQAAGGPYEQYF.

This chain joins TRBV7-2 and TRBJ1-1; no clear D. The CDR3 spans 12 residues. V lost 3 bases, J lost 1 base, and 3 bases lay in between. Germline assignment: CDR1 SGHTA and CDR2 FQGNSA. The CDR3 DNA follows: TGTGCCAGCAGCTTCGGGAACACTGAAGCTTTCTTT. This codes for CASSFGNTEAFF.

This chain connects TRBV9 to TRBJ2-7; 10 positions match TRBD2. V lost 2 bases and J lost 2; bases outside the gene matches: 1. This CDR3 has 14 amino acids. Germline assignment: CDR1 SGDLS and CDR2 YYNGEE. DNA for the CDR3: TGTGCCAGCAGCGTCACTAGCGGGACCTACGAGCAGTACTTC. The encoded protein is CASSVTSGTYEQYF.

V and J are TRBV4-3 and TRBJ2-3; 9 nucleotides line up with TRBD2. The CDR3 runs 16 residues. The V gene's germline CDR1 is LGHNA and CDR2 YSLEER. V was pared by 0 bases and J by 9 bases, with 10 bases of the junction left unmatched. The CDR3: CASSQEEVAGVDTQYF. The CDR3 DNA reads TGCGCCAGCAGCCAAGAAGAGGTAGCGGGGGTCGACACGCAGTATTTT.

This rearrangement joins TRBV19 to TRBJ2-3; 8 bases match TRBD2. CDR3 length: 15 amino acids. CDR1 is LNHDA and CDR2 is SQIVND in the germline V gene (reference sequence). Unmatched junction bases numbered 6, after V lost 4 bases and J lost 3 bases. The chain's CDR3 is CASSKRSGSTDTQYF. CDR3 nucleotides: TGTGCCAGTAGTAAAAGGAGCGGGAGTACAGATACGCAGTATTTT.

The chain joins TRBV4-1 to TRBJ1-3; TRBD1 matches at 10 bases. The CDR3 runs to 16 residues. J was trimmed by 4 bases and V by 1 base; bases with no gene match: 4. CDR1 and CDR2 (germline): MGHRA, YSYEKL. The DNA of the CDR3 is TGCGCCAGCAGCCAAGGACAGGGGGCTTTAGGAAACACCATATATTTT. It yields the protein CASSQGQGALGNTIYF.

The rearrangement links TRBV4-3 to TRBJ2-7; tentatively, D is TRBD2 (7 bases). The CDR3 is made up of 14 amino acids. Germline V gene lookup returns CDR1 LGHNA and CDR2 YSLEER. The V and J ends lost 4 bases and 4 bases respectively, with 14 bases between them. The CDR3 region has the DNA TGCGCCAGCAGCCCCGGAAAGGGGGGGTACGAGCAGTACTTC. Translated, it gives CASSPGKGGYEQYF.

The V gene is TRBV19, the J gene TRBJ1-1; no reliable D call. With 7 bases removed from V and 1 base from J, the gap between germline ends came to 16 bases. Germline V CDR1 and CDR2: LNHDA, SQIVND (reference sequence). The CDR3 runs to 15 residues. The CDR3 protein is CASKGAVEENTEAFF. DNA for the CDR3: TGTGCCAGTAAGGGAGCCGTTGAAGAGAACACTGAAGCTTTCTTT.

The V and J genes are TRBV11-2 and TRBJ2-1; the D gene is possibly TRBD1 (6 bases). Per the germline V gene, CDR1 is SGHAT and CDR2 is FQNNGV. This CDR3 region has 14 residues. The ends were cut back, 5 bases at V and 7 bases at J, with 15 bases in the middle. The CDR3 spells CASSPLRGLNEQFF. In nucleotides, the CDR3 is TGTGCCAGCAGCCCCCTAAGGGGGTTAAATGAGCAGTTCTTC.

V and J are TRBV15 and TRBJ1-5, with a tentative D call TRBD1 (5 bases). Germline CDR1 LNHNV, CDR2 YYDKDF (reference sequence). With 2 bases removed from V and 3 bases from J, the gap between germline ends came to 14 bases. CDR3 length equals 16 residues. The CDR3 coding sequence is TGTGCCACCAGCAGACTAGAAGGACACTTCAATCAGCCCCAGCATTTT. The encoded protein is CATSRLEGHFNQPQHF.

V is TRBV5-1 and J is TRBJ2-7; 10 bases are shared with TRBD2. V was clipped by 4 bases and J by 3 bases; unmatched bases: 10. Germline V gene data show CDR1 as SGHRS and CDR2 as YFSETQ. The CDR3 length is 16 residues. The CDR3 reads CASSPSGSGTGYEQYF. The CDR3 DNA sequence: TGCGCCAGCAGCCCTAGCGGGAGCGGAACCGGCTACGAGCAGTACTTC.

The J gene is TRBJ1-1, the V gene TRBV10-3; weak D call: TRBD1 (6 bases). Germline loops: CDR1 ENHRY, CDR2 SYGVKD. Trimming shortened V by 3 bases and J by 1 base, and 18 bases separated the two germline ends. The CDR3 spans 17 residues. CDR3 region: CAISDVGTPKPNTEAFF. The CDR3 nucleotides read TGTGCCATCAGTGATGTCGGGACACCCAAACCGAACACTGAAGCTTTCTTT.

This sequence joins TRBV7-2 and TRBJ1-2; D is unresolved. V shed 2 bases and J shed 3 bases, with 22 bases lying between them. The CDR3 loop spans 18 amino acids. Germline-derived CDR1 and CDR2 are SGHTA and FQGNSA. The CDR3 spells CASSLISGGPIKHYGYTF. In nucleotides, the CDR3 is TGTGCCAGCAGCTTAATTTCCGGAGGGCCCATAAAGCACTATGGCTACACCTTC.

CDR3 region: CAWSWSRGTEAFF. CDR3 DNA: TGTGCCTGGAGCTGGAGTCGAGGGACTGAAGCTTTCTTT. The chain is built from TRBV30 and TRBJ1-1; D ambiguous. Germline assignment: CDR1 GTSNPN and CDR2 SVGIG (reference sequence). The CDR3 is made up of 13 amino acids. Trimming took 3 bases from V and 5 from J, leaving 13 bases between them.

This chain joins TRBV6-5 and TRBJ1-3; TRBD1 might be the D (6 bases). Germline CDR1 reads MNHEY; CDR2 reads SVGAGI. The CDR3 has 15 amino acids. The V gene lost 6 bases and the J gene lost 0 bases, with 12 bases spanning the gap. Written as DNA, the CDR3 is TGTGCCAGCAGGGGAATGGACAGCTCTGGAAACACCATATATTTT. It translates to CASRGMDSSGNTIYF.

This sequence joins TRBV10-3 and TRBJ2-1, with 7 bases lining up with TRBD2. Looked up from germline, CDR1 is ENHRY and CDR2 is SYGVKD. This CDR3 comprises 14 residues. V shed 4 bases, J shed 7 bases, and the junction held 7 bases outside the gene matches. The CDR3 is CAISAQRDPNEQFF. CDR3 coding DNA: TGTGCCATCAGTGCCCAGCGGGATCCAAATGAGCAGTTCTTC.

This chain uses TRBV9 with TRBJ1-1; TRBD1 matches 9 bases. V was clipped by 0 bases and J by 3 bases; unmatched bases: 3. The CDR3 runs 15 residues. The germline V gene encodes CDR1 SGDLS and CDR2 YYNGEE. The chain's CDR3 is CASSVGRDRDTEAFF. CDR3 coding DNA: TGTGCCAGCAGCGTAGGACGGGACAGGGACACTGAAGCTTTCTTT.

This chain uses TRBV10-1 with TRBJ2-1; 14 positions agree with TRBD2. The germline V gene has CDR1 WNHNN and CDR2 SYGVQD (reference sequence). The CDR3 loop spans 17 amino acids. The trim removed 6 bases at V and 7 bases at J, leaving 11 bases unmatched. CDR3 coding DNA: TGCGCCAGCAGGGAGACTAGCGGGGGGGCCTTAGGGAATGAGCAGTTCTTC. This sequence encodes CASRETSGGALGNEQFF.

The gene calls are TRBV4-1 and TRBJ2-7, with a possible D match to TRBD1 (6 bases). Per the germline V gene, CDR1 is MGHRA and CDR2 is YSYEKL. Trimming removed 0 bases from V and 2 bases from J, with 14 bases in between. This CDR3 contains 16 residues. The CDR3, as DNA: TGCGCCAGCAGCCAAGATGGGGTACAGGGAACCTACGAGCAGTACTTC. It codes for CASSQDGVQGTYEQYF.

The CDR3 nucleotides read TGTGCCAGTAGTCGGGACAGGAGAGAAAATTCACCCCTCCACTTT. Its translation is CASSRDRRENSPLHF. The J gene is TRBJ1-6, the V gene TRBV19; 8 bases are shared with TRBD1. Trimming cost V 5 bases and J 7 bases; bases outside gene matches: 7. The germline V gene encodes CDR1 LNHDA and CDR2 SQIVND (reference sequence). CDR3 length: 15 amino acids.

V gene TRBV11-2 combines with J gene TRBJ2-7, with D perhaps matching TRBD2 (6 bases). CDR3 size: 14 residues. Germline CDR1 and CDR2: SGHAT and FQNNGV. The V end was cut by 4 bases, the J end by 7 bases, with 17 bases between. CDR3 sequence: CASSSRTRGGEQYF. DNA for the CDR3: TGTGCCAGCAGCTCTCGGACCCGTGGGGGGGAGCAGTACTTC.